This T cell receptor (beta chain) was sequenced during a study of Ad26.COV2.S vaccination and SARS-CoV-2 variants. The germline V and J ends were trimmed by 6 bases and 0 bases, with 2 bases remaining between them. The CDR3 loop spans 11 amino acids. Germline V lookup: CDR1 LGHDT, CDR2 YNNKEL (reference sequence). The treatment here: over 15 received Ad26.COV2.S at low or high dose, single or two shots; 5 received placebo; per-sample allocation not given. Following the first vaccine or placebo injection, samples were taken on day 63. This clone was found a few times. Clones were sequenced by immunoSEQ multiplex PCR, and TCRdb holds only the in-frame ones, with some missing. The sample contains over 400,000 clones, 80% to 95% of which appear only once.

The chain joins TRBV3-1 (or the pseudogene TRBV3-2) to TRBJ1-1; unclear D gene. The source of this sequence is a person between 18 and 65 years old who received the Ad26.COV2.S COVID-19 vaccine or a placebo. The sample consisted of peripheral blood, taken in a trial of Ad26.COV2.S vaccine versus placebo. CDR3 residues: CASRMNTEAFF. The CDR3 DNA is TGTGCCAGCAGGATGAACACTGAAGCTTTCTTT.